This T cell receptor (beta chain) comes out of a study of post-analysis software for immune sequencing data. V was clipped by 4 bases and J by 4 bases, with 11 bases between them. The CDR3 has 13 amino acids. Germline CDR1 and CDR2: MNHNS and SASEGT. Study-level points and caveats: Five or six TRBV segments, TRBV5-6, TRBV5-1 and TRBV20-1 among them, were found more frequent in patients than controls. Normalized Chao1 diversity was significantly reduced in patients versus controls.

About this clonotype: Its antigen is unidentified.

Unique molecular identifiers were carried by the TCR beta cDNA libraries. T cells numbering roughly 0.9 to 11 million gave rise to around 500,000 cDNA molecules. Using its own MiXCR run on the PCR reads, TCRdb lists one record per CDR3 protein. The sample contains about 770,000 distinct CDR3 sequences, more than 45% of which appear only once. The sequence came from a girl between 10 and 17 years old with multiple sclerosis. Sequences were obtained from blood. The genes are TRBV6-1 and TRBJ2-7; D is possibly TRBD2 (5 bases). The CDR3 DNA reads as TGTGCCAGCAGTGGAGCGGTGAGATACGAGCAGTACTTC. Its translation: CASSGAVRYEQYF.